These 28 T cell receptor beta chains share one sample of origin, sequenced in a study of control samples from healthy donors and cancer patients. Sequencing used immunoSEQ multiplex PCR; TCRdb keeps in-frame clones, though not all of them. The sample includes 50,000 or so clones, 80% to 90% of them seen just once. Specimen: PBMCs. Source of these receptors: a woman in her forties or fifties with lung cancer.

J is TRBJ2-3 and V is TRBV12-3 or TRBV12-4; no firm D call. The length of the CDR3 is 12 residues. V was cut by 4 bases and J by 3 bases, with 5 bases left in between. The CDR3: CASSWYTDTQYF. As DNA, the CDR3 is TGTGCCAGCAGTTGGTATACAGATACGCAGTATTTT.

This chain connects TRBV5-1 to TRBJ2-5; D perhaps matches TRBD2 (7 bases). Trimming shortened V by 3 bases and J by 3 bases, and 12 bases separated the two germline ends. The germline V gene has CDR1 SGHRS and CDR2 YFSETQ. The CDR3 contains 14 residues. The CDR3 bases are TGCGCCAGCAGCTGGGGGGGCGGGGAAGAGACCCAGTACTTC. Translating it yields CASSWGGGEETQYF.

The V and J genes are TRBV5-1 and TRBJ2-1; D ambiguous. This CDR3 has 15 amino acids. Germline V gene lookup returns CDR1 SGHRS and CDR2 YFSETQ. Deletions cut 2 bases from V and 4 bases from J, with 13 bases between. CDR3 residues: CASSLGDNPYNEQFF. The DNA for the CDR3 is TGCGCCAGCAGCTTAGGAGACAACCCTTACAATGAGCAGTTCTTC.

The genes are TRBV3-1 (or the pseudogene TRBV3-2) and TRBJ2-1; the D is unclear. V lost 3 bases to trimming and J lost 8 bases, with 14 bases between them. The CDR3 covers 14 residues. The germline gives CDR1 LGHDT, CDR2 YNNKEL (reference sequence). The CDR3 nucleotides read TGTGCCAGCAGCCAGACCCACACCCTGGATGAGCAGTTCTTC. Protein: CASSQTHTLDEQFF.

CDR3 nucleotide sequence: TGTGCCAGCAGCTTGGCTGCGGGGGGTGATACGCAGTATTTT. Its protein is CASSLAAGGDTQYF. The chain links TRBV5-5 to TRBJ2-3; TRBD2 matches 8 bases. This CDR3 spans 14 amino acids. V was pared by 0 bases and J by 6 bases, with 3 bases of the junction left unmatched. Germline-derived CDR1 and CDR2 are SGHKS and YYEKEE (reference sequence).

This sequence joins TRBV29-1 and TRBJ1-2; 7 bases agree with TRBD1. The V and J ends lost 4 bases and 4 bases, in that order; junction bases with no gene match: 3. CDR3 length equals 12 residues. Germline V gene data show CDR1 as SQVTM and CDR2 as ANQGSEA. The CDR3 is CSVATGVYGYTF. The CDR3 DNA reads TGCAGCGTTGCTACAGGGGTCTATGGCTACACCTTC.

The chain couples TRBV5-1 to TRBJ1-1; D not resolved. The germline V gene encodes CDR1 SGHRS and CDR2 YFSETQ. The CDR3 sequence is 14 residues long. V lost 0 bases to trimming and J lost 4 bases, with 10 bases between them. CDR3 sequence: CASSLGGQSTEAFF. The CDR3 nucleotides read TGCGCCAGCAGCTTGGGCGGGCAGAGCACTGAAGCTTTCTTT.

The chain is built from TRBV9 and TRBJ1-3, with 8 bases aligning to TRBD1. J lost 0 bases, V lost 0 bases, and 2 bases had no gene match. Germline values: CDR1 SGDLS, CDR2 YYNGEE. This CDR3 is built from 16 residues. CDR3 nucleotides: TGTGCCAGCAGCGTAGGGACAGGGAGCTCTGGAAACACCATATATTTT. It yields the protein CASSVGTGSSGNTIYF.

The rearrangement joins TRBV28 to TRBJ1-2; 11 bases are shared with TRBD1. There are 16 residues in the CDR3. Germline-derived CDR1 and CDR2 are MDHEN and SYDVKM. V gave up 2 bases and J gave up 8 bases; unmatched junction bases: 10. The CDR3 protein is CASSLSLPGTGGGYTF. The CDR3 coding sequence is TGTGCCAGCAGTTTAAGTCTCCCGGGGACAGGGGGAGGCTACACCTTC.

The J gene is TRBJ2-7, the V gene TRBV11-2; no clear D. Germline assignment: CDR1 SGHAT and CDR2 FQNNGV. This CDR3 has 15 amino acids. Trimming took off 5 bases at V and 2 bases at J, with 16 bases between the two ends. CDR3 DNA: TGTGCCAGCAGCCCAGGTCTAGGAGTCACCTACGAGCAGTACTTC. Its protein is CASSPGLGVTYEQYF.

This clone appeared a single time. CDR3 protein: CATSDSGQGALNGAFEQFF. The CDR3 DNA follows: TGTGCCACCAGTGATTCGGGACAGGGGGCGCTTAATGGGGCCTTTGAGCAGTTCTTC. The chain employs TRBV24-1 and TRBJ2-1; TRBD1 matches at 12 bases. V dropped 2 bases and J dropped 9; count of bases not matched to a gene: 16. The V gene's germline CDR1 is KGHDR and CDR2 SFDVKD. The CDR3 is made up of 19 amino acids.

The chain recombines TRBV11-3 with TRBJ2-2; possibly TRBD1 for D (7 bases). Trimming stripped 1 base from V and 5 bases from J, with 14 bases between. Looked up from germline, CDR1 is SGHNT and CDR2 is YENEEA. The CDR3 covers 16 residues. The CDR3 DNA is TGTGCCAGCAGCTTAGGTAGACAGGGAGGAACCGGGGAGCTGTTTTTT. Amino acids: CASSLGRQGGTGELFF.

The V and J genes are TRBV28 and TRBJ1-6; D unclear. Germline V gene lookup returns CDR1 MDHEN and CDR2 SYDVKM. This CDR3 has 12 residues. Trimming took 6 bases from V and 8 from J, leaving 8 bases between them. CDR3 nucleotide sequence: TGTGCCAGCAGCTTTATCGATTCACCCCTCCACTTT. Protein: CASSFIDSPLHF.

This chain joins TRBV29-1 and TRBJ1-1; D is ambiguous. The CDR3 has 12 amino acids. The germline gives CDR1 SQVTM, CDR2 ANQGSEA. Trimming cost V 4 bases and J 3 bases, with 9 bases left between them. CDR3 region: CSVVRVDTEAFF. The CDR3 bases are TGCAGCGTTGTTAGGGTAGACACTGAAGCTTTCTTT.

This clone was observed a few times. The chain carries TRBV7-2 and TRBJ1-3; D not resolved. The CDR3 spans 15 residues. Germline values: CDR1 SGHTA, CDR2 FQGNSA. V was trimmed by 5 bases and J by 4 bases, leaving 15 bases between them. CDR3 residues: CASSLVEGAGNTIYF. The CDR3 nucleotides are TGTGCCAGCAGCCTTGTGGAGGGAGCCGGAAACACCATATATTTT.

This chain uses TRBV12-3 or TRBV12-4 with TRBJ1-1; D is perhaps TRBD1 (6 bases). This CDR3 region has 11 residues. V was pared by 7 bases and J by 9 bases, with 12 bases between. The CDR3 DNA reads as TGTGCCAGCAACCTCGGACAGCAAGCTTTCTTT. Its translation: CASNLGQQAFF.

The V gene is TRBV5-6, the J gene TRBJ1-1; no definite D call. The CDR3 totals 12 residues. Germline CDR1 and CDR2: SGHDT and YYEEEE. V was cut by 2 bases and J by 7 bases, with 9 bases left in between. The CDR3 sequence is CASSLTIGEAFF. The CDR3 coding sequence is TGTGCCAGCAGCTTAACGATAGGTGAAGCTTTCTTT.

The table lists this clone with a count of one. The rearrangement links TRBV5-6 to TRBJ2-2; no definite D call. The germline V and J ends were trimmed by 0 bases and 8 bases, with 8 bases remaining between them. This CDR3 spans 13 amino acids. Germline CDR1 and CDR2: SGHDT and YYEEEE. CDR3 nucleotide sequence: TGTGCCAGCAGCTTGGAGTATCGGGGGGAGCTGTTTTTT. It yields the protein CASSLEYRGELFF.

The J gene is TRBJ1-1, the V gene TRBV5-1, with D tentatively TRBD1 (6 bases). This CDR3 region has 13 residues. Germline V lookup: CDR1 SGHRS, CDR2 YFSETQ. Trimming took off 0 bases at V and 5 bases at J, with 8 bases between the two ends. CDR3 bases: TGCGCCAGCAGCTTGGAGGGGGTTACTGAAGCTTTCTTT. Its translation: CASSLEGVTEAFF.

The chain is built from TRBV30 and TRBJ1-5; 12 positions agree with TRBD1. Trimming at V came to 4 bases and at J to 7 bases, leaving 5 bases not matched to a gene. Germline loops: CDR1 GTSNPN, CDR2 SVGIG (reference sequence). CDR3 length: 14 amino acids. CDR3 DNA sequence: TGTGCCTGGAATGAGGGACAGGGGGCCCAGCCCCAGCATTTT. This gives the protein CAWNEGQGAQPQHF. The full variable domain, its missing parts supplied by reference TRBV30 and TRBJ1-5, is SQTIHQWPATLVQPVGSPLSLECTVEGTSNPNLYWYRQAAGRGLQLLFYSVGIGQISSEVPQNLSASRPQDRQFILSSKKLLLSDSGFYLCAWNEGQGAQPQHFGDGTRLSIL.

Only one count was recorded for this clone. This rearrangement joins TRBV5-1 to TRBJ2-1; D gene unclear. Germline V CDR1 and CDR2: SGHRS, YFSETQ. This CDR3 has 13 amino acids. V was pared by 2 bases and J by 7 bases, with 10 bases between. Here the CDR3 reads CASSFVAQNEQFF. DNA for the CDR3: TGCGCCAGCAGCTTCGTTGCGCAGAATGAGCAGTTCTTC.

The chain joins TRBV6-2 or TRBV6-3 to TRBJ2-2; D uncertain. The CDR3 consists of 13 residues. CDR1 is MNHEY and CDR2 is SVGEGT in the germline V gene. The V gene lost 2 bases and the J gene lost 6 bases, with 7 bases spanning the gap. CDR3 DNA sequence: TGTGCCAGCAGTTACCCTTACCCCGGGGAGCTGTTTTTT. Amino acid sequence: CASSYPYPGELFF.

This chain links TRBV7-8 with TRBJ1-5; 7 positions match TRBD1. CDR1 and CDR2 (germline): SGHVS, FQNEAQ. CDR3 length equals 13 residues. The trim removed 5 bases at V and 5 bases at J, leaving 3 bases unmatched. The DNA for the CDR3 is TGTGCCAGCAGCCCCGGACAGGATCAGCCCCAGCATTTT. Amino acid sequence: CASSPGQDQPQHF.

The chain joins TRBV30 to TRBJ1-5, with 7 positions matching TRBD1. Losses at the gene ends were 8 bases for V and 4 bases for J; bases not matched to a gene: 5. The length of the CDR3 is 12 residues. The germline CDR1 and CDR2 sequences are GTSNPN and SVGIG (reference sequence). The CDR3 is CAVDRANQPQHF. CDR3 DNA sequence: TGTGCCGTTGACAGGGCGAATCAGCCCCAGCATTTT. Combining the CDR3 with reference TRBV30 and TRBJ1-5 gives the whole variable domain SQTIHQWPATLVQPVGSPLSLECTVEGTSNPNLYWYRQAAGRGLQLLFYSVGIGQISSEVPQNLSASRPQDRQFILSSKKLLLSDSGFYLCAVDRANQPQHFGDGTRLSIL.

The gene calls are TRBV5-1 and TRBJ1-3; 10 bases are a match to TRBD1. This CDR3 has 15 residues. Germline V lookup: CDR1 SGHRS, CDR2 YFSETQ. After removal of 3 bases from V and 3 bases from J, the junction contained 3 bases not matched to a gene. CDR3 residues: CASSSTGGIGNTIYF. CDR3 in DNA: TGCGCCAGCAGCTCGACAGGGGGCATTGGAAACACCATATATTTT.

The genes are TRBV2 and TRBJ1-5; D is perhaps TRBD1 (5 bases). There are 14 residues in the CDR3. Germline CDR1 reads SNHLY; CDR2 reads FYNNEI. Between the trimmed V and J ends, which lost 4 bases and 7 bases, there was a span of 14 bases. The CDR3 is CASSGVGDGQPQHF. CDR3 bases: TGTGCCAGCAGTGGGGTGGGGGACGGGCAGCCCCAGCATTTT.

V gene TRBV29-1 combines with J gene TRBJ1-4; 9 bases map to TRBD1. Germline V gene sequence: CDR1 SQVTM, CDR2 ANQGSEA. CDR3 length: 16 residues. The J segment lost 3 bases and the V segment lost 4 bases, leaving 9 bases of the junction unmatched. The CDR3 nucleotides are TGCAGCGTTGCCCAAATACAGGGGGCGGCTAATGAAAAACTGTTTTTT. It is translated as CSVAQIQGAANEKLFF.

CDR3 loop: CASSLDRIYGYTF. CDR3 nucleotide sequence: TGTGCCAGCAGCCTTGACAGGATCTATGGCTACACCTTC. The V and J genes are TRBV6-2 or TRBV6-3 and TRBJ1-2; D might be TRBD1 (6 bases). Trimming pared 6 bases from V and 4 bases from J, leaving 12 bases between. The CDR3 contains 13 residues. Germline-derived CDR1 and CDR2 are MNHEY and SVGEGT.